The clone carrying this TCR beta chain was observed a handful of times. Its antigen is undetermined. This sample stems from a study of T-cell reconstitution after alpha-beta-depleted transplantation in children. Study-level points and caveats: Newly produced T cells mostly accounted for T-cell counts and diversity one year post-transplant. About two months after transplant, alpha-beta T cells reportedly came from several hundred expanded graft clones. Surviving recipient T cells and thymic progenitors accounted for the high day-60 TCRbeta diversity observed in some patients.

Trimming removed 4 bases from V and 3 bases from J, with 8 bases in between. The CDR3 has 13 amino acids. Germline loops: CDR1 MNHEY, CDR2 SMNVEV (reference sequence). Unique molecular identifiers were used in preparing the TCRbeta library. MiXCR, applied by TCRdb to the PCR reads, yields one record per CDR3 protein. This sample carries more than 40,000 distinct CDR3 sequences, 7.5% to 10% of them seen once, and the ten largest clones take roughly 29%. Sequencing was performed on PBMCs, mostly from graft donor cells, taken 60 days after TCRalphabeta/CD19-depleted stem cell transplant. The receptor comes from a male patient aged 2-9 years who had a stem cell transplant for chronic granulomatous disease, so the T cells may come from the graft donor. The rearrangement joins TRBV27 to TRBJ2-3, with D uncertain. The CDR3 DNA sequence: TGTGCCAGCAGTTGGACGGTAACAGATACGCAGTATTTT. As protein: CASSWTVTDTQYF.